A selection of T cell receptor beta chains follows, all from one sample in a study of blood T cell repertoires in COVID-19. The assay was immunoSEQ multiplex PCR, and TCRdb's table has in-frame clones only and misses some. The repertoire includes 150,000 to 200,000 clones, nearly 90% of them detected once, and 0.62% sits in the top ten. Sequencing was performed on peripheral blood. These receptors all stem from a man in his forties or fifties with acute or convalescent COVID-19. The CDR3 runs from the conserved cysteine through the conserved F or W. D genes are given only for firm matches. Only some rows state a clone size, as once, few, many or a class for expanded clones.

v_gene	j_gene	d_gene	abundance	CDR3aa	CDR3nt
TRBV10-2	TRBJ2-2	.	.	CASAPVTGELFF	TGCGCCAGCGCCCCGGTCACCGGGGAGCTGTTTTTT
TRBV30	TRBJ1-4	.	.	CAWGGGAQAEKLFF	TGTGCCTGGGGAGGAGGAGCCCAAGCGGAAAAACTGTTTTTT
TRBV7-9	TRBJ1-1	TRBD1	.	CASSLGTGIMNTEAFF	TGTGCCAGCAGCCTTGGGACAGGGATAATGAACACTGAAGCTTTCTTT
TRBV18	TRBJ2-3	TRBD1	.	CASSRTGFTDTQYF	TGTGCCAGCTCACGGACAGGGTTCACAGATACGCAGTATTTT
TRBV25-1	TRBJ1-2	.	.	CASSEYVTGVVGYTF	TGTGCCAGCAGTGAATACGTGACAGGTGTCGTTGGCTACACCTTC
TRBV9	TRBJ2-3	TRBD2	.	CASSPGLAGPDTQYF	TGTGCCAGCAGCCCCGGACTAGCGGGGCCAGATACGCAGTATTTT
TRBV9	TRBJ1-6	TRBD1	few	CASSVAGRGPDSPLHF	TGTGCCAGCAGCGTAGCGGGCAGGGGGCCGGATTCACCCCTCCACTTT
TRBV6-5	TRBJ1-4	.	.	CASSQTGTLNEKLFF	TGTGCCAGCAGCCAAACAGGAACACTTAATGAAAAACTGTTTTTT
TRBV19	TRBJ2-6	.	.	CASSINGVSGANVLTF	TGTGCCAGTAGTATTAATGGAGTCTCTGGGGCCAACGTCCTGACTTTC
TRBV5-1	TRBJ2-5	.	few	CASSPGQIQETQYF	TGCGCCAGCAGCCCCGGACAGATACAAGAGACCCAGTACTTC
TRBV6-1	TRBJ1-6	TRBD1	.	CASSFGTGKNSPLHF	TGTGCCAGCAGTTTCGGGACAGGGAAGAATTCACCCCTCCACTTT
TRBV5-4	TRBJ2-5	.	.	CASSREETQYF	TGTGCCAGCAGCCGGGAAGAGACCCAGTACTTC
TRBV5-8	TRBJ1-5	.	once	CASSSDRDQPQHF	TGTGCCAGCAGTTCGGACAGAGATCAGCCCCAGCATTTT
TRBV29-1	TRBJ2-3	TRBD2	.	CSVNLAGGPTDTQYF	TGCAGCGTTAACCTAGCGGGAGGGCCAACAGATACGCAGTATTTT
TRBV10-2	TRBJ1-2	TRBD1	.	CASSEGTGQTINYGYTF	TGCGCCAGCAGTGAGGGGACGGGACAGACAATAAACTATGGCTACACCTTC
TRBV9	TRBJ2-5	.	few	CASSVGLEAFYKQETQYF	TGTGCCAGCAGCGTAGGGCTAGAGGCCTTCTACAAGCAAGAGACCCAGTACTTC
TRBV7-3	TRBJ2-1	.	.	CASSEGLLGEQFF	TGTGCCAGCAGCGAGGGACTTCTAGGTGAGCAGTTCTTC
TRBV5-4	TRBJ2-3	.	.	CASSPHRSRTDTQYF	TGTGCCAGCAGCCCACACAGGTCCCGCACAGATACGCAGTATTTT
TRBV18	TRBJ1-2	.	.	CASSLVRVADYGYTF	TGTGCCAGCTCACTGGTCCGGGTAGCGGACTATGGCTACACCTTC
TRBV11-2	TRBJ2-1	.	.	CASSSTGSEYNEQFF	TGTGCCAGCAGCTCAACCGGGAGCGAGTACAATGAGCAGTTCTTC
TRBV19	TRBJ2-3	TRBD1	.	CASSFTGTGYSSTDTQYF	TGTGCCAGTAGTTTCACCGGGACAGGGTATTCGAGCACAGATACGCAGTATTTT
TRBV27	TRBJ1-6	.	once	CASSLFGGERSPLHF	TGTGCCAGCAGTTTATTCGGAGGGGAGCGCTCACCCCTCCACTTT
TRBV11-2	TRBJ1-4	.	few	CASSSHRGSLSNEKLFF	TGTGCCAGCAGTTCCCACCGGGGATCGTTGTCTAATGAAAAACTGTTTTTT
TRBV19	TRBJ1-2	.	.	CASTLGGVLYGYTF	TGTGCCAGTACGCTCGGAGGGGTCCTCTATGGCTACACCTTC
TRBV4-1	TRBJ1-4	.	.	CASSHPRDEKLFF	TGCGCCAGCAGTCATCCCCGGGATGAAAAACTGTTTTTT
TRBV27	TRBJ2-7	TRBD1	.	CASSLYRGLFSEQYF	TGTGCCAGCAGTTTATACAGGGGGCTTTTTTCCGAGCAGTACTTC
TRBV6-6	TRBJ2-3	.	.	CASSYLAGYTDTQYF	TGTGCCAGCAGTTACTTGGCGGGGTACACAGATACGCAGTATTTT
TRBV6-6	TRBJ1-5	.	.	CASSSQVGQPQHF	TGTGCCAGCAGTTCCCAGGTGGGTCAGCCCCAGCATTTT
TRBV30	TRBJ1-2	.	once	CAWRTAGTINYGYTF	TGTGCCTGGAGAACGGCGGGAACTATTAACTATGGCTACACCTTC
TRBV5-1	TRBJ2-2	TRBD1	.	CASSLTLQGFGGELFF	TGCGCCAGCAGCTTGACTCTACAGGGGTTCGGCGGGGAGCTGTTTTTT